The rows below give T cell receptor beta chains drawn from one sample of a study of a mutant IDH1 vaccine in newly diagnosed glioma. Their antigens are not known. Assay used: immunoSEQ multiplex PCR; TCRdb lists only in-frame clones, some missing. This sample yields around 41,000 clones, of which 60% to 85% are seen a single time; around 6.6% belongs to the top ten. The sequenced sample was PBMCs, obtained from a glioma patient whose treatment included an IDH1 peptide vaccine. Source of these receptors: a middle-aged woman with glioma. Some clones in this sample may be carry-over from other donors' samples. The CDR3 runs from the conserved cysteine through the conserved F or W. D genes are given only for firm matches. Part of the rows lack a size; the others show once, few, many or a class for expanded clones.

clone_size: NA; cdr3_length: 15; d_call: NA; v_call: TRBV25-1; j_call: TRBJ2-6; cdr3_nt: TGTGCCAGCAGTGAATCCTGGTCTGGGGCCAACGTCCTGACTTTC; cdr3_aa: CASSESWSGANVLTF
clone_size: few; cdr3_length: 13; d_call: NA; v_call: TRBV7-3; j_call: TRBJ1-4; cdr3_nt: TGTGCCAGCAGCTTGGTGCCTAATGAAAAACTGTTTTTT; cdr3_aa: CASSLVPNEKLFF
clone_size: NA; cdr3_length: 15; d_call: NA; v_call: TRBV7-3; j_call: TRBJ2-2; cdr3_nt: TGTGCCAGCAGCTACGGCCCCTTACGAGGGGGGGAGCTGTTTTTT; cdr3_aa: CASSYGPLRGGELFF
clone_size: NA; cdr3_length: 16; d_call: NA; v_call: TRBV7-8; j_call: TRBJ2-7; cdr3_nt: TGTGCCAGCAGCTCGATCCGGACGGCCTCCTACTACGAGCAGTACTTC; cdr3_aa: CASSSIRTASYYEQYF
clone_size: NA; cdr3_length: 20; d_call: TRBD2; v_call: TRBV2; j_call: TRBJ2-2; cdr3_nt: TGTGCCAGCAGCCCCCTTCTTGGTAGCGGGAGTGTGGGGTCTACCGGGGAGCTGTTTTTT; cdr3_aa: CASSPLLGSGSVGSTGELFF
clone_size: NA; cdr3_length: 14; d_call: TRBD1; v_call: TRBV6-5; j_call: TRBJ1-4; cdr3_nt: TGTGCCAGCAGTCGACAGGGGGCGGTTGAAAAACTGTTTTTT; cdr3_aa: CASSRQGAVEKLFF
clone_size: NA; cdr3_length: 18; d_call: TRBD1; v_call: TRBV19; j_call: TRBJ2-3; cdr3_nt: TGTGCCAGTAGTACCCAGGCGACAGGGGGGAGGAGCACAGATACGCAGTATTTT; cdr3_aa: CASSTQATGGRSTDTQYF
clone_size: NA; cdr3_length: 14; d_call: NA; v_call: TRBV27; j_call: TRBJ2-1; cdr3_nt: TGTGCCAGCAGTTTATCGGTGGAGGCAAGCGAGCAGTTCTTC; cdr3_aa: CASSLSVEASEQFF
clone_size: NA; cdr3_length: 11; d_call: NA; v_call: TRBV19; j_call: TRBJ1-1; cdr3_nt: TGTGCCAGTAGTCGGACGGGACAAGCTTTCTTT; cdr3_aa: CASSRTGQAFF
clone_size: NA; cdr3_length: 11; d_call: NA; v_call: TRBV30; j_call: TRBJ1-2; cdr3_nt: TGTGCCTGGAGGACGGGTGTGAGCTACACCTTC; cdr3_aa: CAWRTGVSYTF
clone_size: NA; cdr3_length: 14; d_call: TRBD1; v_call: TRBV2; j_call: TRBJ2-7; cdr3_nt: TGTGCCAGCAGGAGGGGACAGATCTCCTACGAGCAGTACTTC; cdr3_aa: CASRRGQISYEQYF
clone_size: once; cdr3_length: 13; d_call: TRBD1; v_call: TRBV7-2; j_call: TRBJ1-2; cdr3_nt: TGTGCCAGCAGCTTAGCAGGGGGGACAGGGTGCACCTTC; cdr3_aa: CASSLAGGTGCTF
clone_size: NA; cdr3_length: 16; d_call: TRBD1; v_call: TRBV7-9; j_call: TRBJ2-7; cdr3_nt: TGTGCCAGCAGCTTAGCGGCTGACAGGGGGAGCGACGAGCAGTACTTC; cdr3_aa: CASSLAADRGSDEQYF
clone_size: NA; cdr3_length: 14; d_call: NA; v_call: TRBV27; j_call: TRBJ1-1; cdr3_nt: TGTGCCAGCGGCAACTCGCAGGTAGTCTCTGAAGCTTTCTTT; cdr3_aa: CASGNSQVVSEAFF
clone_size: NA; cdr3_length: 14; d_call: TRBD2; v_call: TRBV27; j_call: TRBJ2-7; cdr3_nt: TGTGCCAGCTCCCACGGGGGGGTCGGCTACGAGCAGTACTTC; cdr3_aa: CASSHGGVGYEQYF
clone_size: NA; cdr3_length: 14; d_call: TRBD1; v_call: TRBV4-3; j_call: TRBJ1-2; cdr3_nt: TGCGCCAGCAGCCAAGACCCAGGGGGTTTAAGCTACACCTTC; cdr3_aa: CASSQDPGGLSYTF
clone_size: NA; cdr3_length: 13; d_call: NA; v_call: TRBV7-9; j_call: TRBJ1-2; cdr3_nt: TGTGCCAGCAGCATTCAGACAGCTTATGGCTACACCTTC; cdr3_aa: CASSIQTAYGYTF
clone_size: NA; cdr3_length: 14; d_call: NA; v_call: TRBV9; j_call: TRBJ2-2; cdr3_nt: TGTGCCAGCAGCGTGGGGTCTGGGGCCGGGGAGCTGTTTTTT; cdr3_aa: CASSVGSGAGELFF
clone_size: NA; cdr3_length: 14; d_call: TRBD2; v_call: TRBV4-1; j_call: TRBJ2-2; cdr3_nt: TGCGCCAGCAGGGCCGGGACTAGCACCGGGGAGCTGTTTTTT; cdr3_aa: CASRAGTSTGELFF
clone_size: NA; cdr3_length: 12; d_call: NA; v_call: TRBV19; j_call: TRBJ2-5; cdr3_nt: TGTGCCAGCAGACAGGCCGGAGAGACCCAGTACTTC; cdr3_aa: CASRQAGETQYF
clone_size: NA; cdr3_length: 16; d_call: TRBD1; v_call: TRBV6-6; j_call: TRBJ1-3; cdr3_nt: TGTGCCAGCAGTTCCCATCCCGGGACAGGAGACCCTACCATATATTTT; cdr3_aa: CASSSHPGTGDPTIYF
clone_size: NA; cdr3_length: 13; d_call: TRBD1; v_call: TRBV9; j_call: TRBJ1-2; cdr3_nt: TGTGCCAGCAGCGGGAACGCGGGACAGGGCTACACCTTC; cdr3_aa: CASSGNAGQGYTF
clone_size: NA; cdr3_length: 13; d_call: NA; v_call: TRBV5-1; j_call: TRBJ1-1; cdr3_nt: TGCGCCAGCAGCTTGGAGGGGAACACTGAAGCTTTCTTT; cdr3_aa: CASSLEGNTEAFF
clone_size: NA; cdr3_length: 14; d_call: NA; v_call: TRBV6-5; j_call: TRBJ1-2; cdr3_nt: TGTGCCAGCAGTTACACAGGCCCACCCTATGGCTACACCTTC; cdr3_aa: CASSYTGPPYGYTF
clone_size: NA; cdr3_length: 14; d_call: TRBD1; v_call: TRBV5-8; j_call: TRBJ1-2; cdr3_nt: TGTGCCAGCAGCGAATCCGGGACAGGTTATGGCTACACCTTC; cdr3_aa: CASSESGTGYGYTF
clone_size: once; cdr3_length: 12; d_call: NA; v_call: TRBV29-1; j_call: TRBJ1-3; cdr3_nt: TGCAGCGCCCGGGTCTCTGGAAACACCATATATTTT; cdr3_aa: CSARVSGNTIYF
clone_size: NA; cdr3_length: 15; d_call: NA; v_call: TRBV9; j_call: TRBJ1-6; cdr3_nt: TGTGCCAGCACATCGGCAGATAGTTTGTATTCACCCCTCCACTTT; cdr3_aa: CASTSADSLYSPLHF
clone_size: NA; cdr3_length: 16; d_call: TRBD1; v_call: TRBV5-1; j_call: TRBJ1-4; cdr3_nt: TGCGCCAGCAGCAGCGACAGGGGGGTAACTAATGAAAAACTGTTTTTT; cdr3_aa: CASSSDRGVTNEKLFF
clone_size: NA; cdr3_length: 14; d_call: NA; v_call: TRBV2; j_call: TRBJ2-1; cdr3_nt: TGTGCCAGCAGACCCGACAGGCCCTACAATGAGCAGTTCTTC; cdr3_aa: CASRPDRPYNEQFF
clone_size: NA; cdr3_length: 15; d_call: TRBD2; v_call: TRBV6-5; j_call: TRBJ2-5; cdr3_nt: TGTGCCAGCAGTCCTATAGCGGGAGGAAGGGAGACCCAGTACTTC; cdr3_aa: CASSPIAGGRETQYF
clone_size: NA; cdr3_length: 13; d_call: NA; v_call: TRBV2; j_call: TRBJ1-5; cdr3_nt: TGTGCCAGCAGTTCAGATTTCAATCAGCCCCAGCATTTT; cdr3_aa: CASSSDFNQPQHF
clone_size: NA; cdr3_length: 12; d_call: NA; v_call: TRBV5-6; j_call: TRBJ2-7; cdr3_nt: TGTGCCAGCAGCGATGGGACCTCCGAGCAGTACTTC; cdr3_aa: CASSDGTSEQYF